This entry lists 32 T cell receptor beta chains sequenced from one sample in a study of CD8+ T cells in alopecia areata. Following RNA extraction, reverse transcription yielded cDNA that acted as the sequencing template. The repertoire was sequenced with immunoSEQ multiplex PCR; TCRdb's copy has only in-frame clones and lacks some. The table lists 35,000 to 45,000 clones, 92% of them singletons, with under 20% in the top ten. Treatment in this sample: oral pan-JAK inhibitor, 5-10 mg twice daily. The sample consisted of CD8+ T cells sorted from blood, taken at week 24, from a patient treated with tofacitinib. Receptor source: a human donor with alopecia areata.

The gene calls are TRBV6-4 and TRBJ2-3; the match to TRBD2 covers 11 bases. The germline V gene encodes CDR1 MRHNA and CDR2 SNTAGT. The ends lost 4 bases at V and 0 bases at J; junction bases unmatched: 0. CDR3 size: 15 residues. Here the CDR3 reads CASSGLAGSTDTQYF. DNA of the CDR3: TGTGCCAGCAGTGGACTAGCGGGGAGCACAGATACGCAGTATTTT.

The chain joins TRBV25-1 to TRBJ2-2; a possible D gene is TRBD1 (7 bases). The CDR3 sequence is 15 residues long. V lost 7 bases, J lost 1 base, and 13 bases lay in between. Per germline, CDR1 MGHDK and CDR2 SYGVNS. The CDR3 region is CASTRQGGNTGELFF. The CDR3 DNA reads as TGTGCCAGCACTAGGCAGGGGGGGAACACCGGGGAGCTGTTTTTT.

The CDR3 DNA is TGTGCCAGCAGTGGCGTAGACAGGGGGGGAGTCTATGGCTACACCTTC. Its translation: CASSGVDRGGVYGYTF. The rearrangement links TRBV25-1 to TRBJ1-2, with 9 bases matching TRBD1. The CDR3 consists of 16 residues. CDR1 and CDR2 from the germline V gene are MGHDK and SYGVNS. The J segment lost 4 bases and the V segment lost 4 bases, leaving 10 bases of the junction unmatched.

The J gene is TRBJ2-7, the V gene TRBV27, with D possibly matching TRBD1 (6 bases). The germline CDR1 and CDR2 sequences are MNHEY and SMNVEV (reference sequence). V was clipped by 11 bases and J by 6 bases, with 14 bases between them. CDR3 length equals 11 residues. CDR3 amino acids: CAAGAGVEQYF. The CDR3 DNA follows: TGTGCCGCAGGGGCAGGGGTCGAGCAGTACTTC.

V gene TRBV27 combines with J gene TRBJ2-7; 14 bases agree with TRBD2. There are 15 residues in the CDR3. Germline lookup yields CDR1 MNHEY and CDR2 SMNVEV (reference sequence). The V and J ends lost 5 bases and 4 bases, in that order; junction bases with no gene match: 4. The CDR3 sequence: CASSTGTSGGYEQYF. The CDR3 region has the DNA TGTGCCAGCAGTACCGGGACTAGCGGGGGTTACGAGCAGTACTTC.

J is TRBJ2-5 and V is TRBV10-3, with D tentatively TRBD1 (6 bases). CDR3 length: 17 residues. Trimming removed 0 bases at V and 5 bases at J, with 19 bases between. Per germline, CDR1 ENHRY and CDR2 SYGVKD. CDR3 bases: TGTGCCATCAGTGAGTCACCAGGGGTAACCACGGGGGAGACCCAGTACTTC. Translating it yields CAISESPGVTTGETQYF.

The gene calls are TRBV29-1 and TRBJ2-2, with D possibly TRBD2 on 5 matching bases. This CDR3 is built from 14 residues. Trimming removed 1 base at V and 5 bases at J, with 11 bases between. Germline V gene data show CDR1 as SQVTM and CDR2 as ANQGSEA. The CDR3: CSVEATRVTGELFF. DNA for the CDR3: TGCAGCGTTGAAGCAACTAGGGTAACCGGGGAGCTGTTTTTT.

V gene TRBV12-2 combines with J gene TRBJ2-1; whether TRBD2, the table's D call, matches the DNA was not checked. TRBV12-2 is reported as a pseudogene. This CDR3 is 15 amino acids long. As DNA, the CDR3 is TGTGCAAGTCGCTTCGACTGCAGCTCCTACAATGAGCAGTTCTTC. Its protein product is CASRFDCSSYNEQFF.

The chain links TRBV28 to TRBJ2-7; D is uncertain. The CDR3 consists of 16 residues. The germline CDR1 and CDR2 sequences are MDHEN and SYDVKM. The V gene lost 3 bases and the J gene lost 0 bases, with 15 bases spanning the gap. The CDR3 nucleotides read TGTGCCAGCAGTTTCCTCCCGTCACTGAGCTCCTACGAGCAGTACTTC. Its translation: CASSFLPSLSSYEQYF.

This chain connects TRBV7-8 to TRBJ2-3; D is perhaps TRBD1 or TRBD2 (5 bases each). This CDR3 has 15 residues. Germline V gene data show CDR1 as SGHVS and CDR2 as FQNEAQ. Trimming took off 5 bases at V and 8 bases at J, with 20 bases between the two ends. The DNA of the CDR3 is TGTGCCAGCAGCCCCTGGGGCCCCACTAGATCTACGCAGTATTTT. Translating it yields CASSPWGPTRSTQYF.

J is TRBJ2-1 and V is TRBV9; D might be TRBD2 (5 bases). The CDR3 is made up of 17 amino acids. Germline values: CDR1 SGDLS, CDR2 YYNGEE. The V gene lost 0 bases and the J gene lost 8 bases, with 21 bases spanning the gap. CDR3 protein: CASSVDGVGRPGDEQFF. In DNA form, the CDR3 reads TGTGCCAGCAGCGTAGACGGGGTGGGCCGACCGGGTGATGAGCAGTTCTTC.

The rearrangement joins TRBV27 to TRBJ2-5; a possible D gene is TRBD1 (7 bases). The last part of the DNA fits TRBJ2-7 better; the J call may be wrong. Germline assignment: CDR1 MNHEY and CDR2 SMNVEV (reference sequence). This CDR3 region has 14 residues. In nucleotides, the CDR3 is TGTGCCAGCAGTCCCAGGGGGGCGCGGTACGAGCAGTACTTC. This codes for CASSPRGARYEQYF.

This sequence joins TRBV2 and TRBJ2-5; 9 nucleotides match TRBD1. The germline gives CDR1 SNHLY, CDR2 FYNNEI. V dropped 7 bases and J dropped 5; count of bases not matched to a gene: 11. The CDR3 contains 15 residues. In nucleotides, the CDR3 is TGTGCCAGCATTCCCGCCGGGACAGGGTTTGAGACCCAGTACTTC. Translated, it gives CASIPAGTGFETQYF. Looking up the rest from reference TRBV2 and TRBJ2-5 gives the full variable domain: EPEVTQTPSHQVTQMGQEVILRCVPISNHLYFYWYRQILGQKVEFLVSFYNNEISEKSEIFDDQFSVERPDGSNFTLKIRSTKLEDSAMYFCASIPAGTGFETQYFGPGTRLLVL.

The chain recombines TRBV10-3 with TRBJ2-7; perhaps TRBD1 as D (7 bases). This CDR3 spans 13 amino acids. Trimming removed 11 bases from V and 2 bases from J, with 16 bases in between. Germline assignment: CDR1 ENHRY and CDR2 SYGVKD. The CDR3 DNA sequence: TGTGCCTCAAGCAGGGGGGACCCCTACGAGCAGTACTTC. This codes for CASSRGDPYEQYF.

The V and J genes are TRBV27 and TRBJ2-3; the D gene could be TRBD1 or TRBD2 (7 bases each). From germline, CDR1 is MNHEY and CDR2 SMNVEV (reference sequence). V lost 7 bases and J lost 3, with 14 bases in between. The CDR3 spans 14 residues. CDR3 DNA: TGTGCCAGCACTTACCAGGGGGGGACAGATACGCAGTATTTT. Translation: CASTYQGGTDTQYF.

This clone was counted a few times. The CDR3 nucleotides are TGTGCCAGCAGGGCGACAGGGAGGGATCAGCCCCAGCATTTT. The encoded protein is CASRATGRDQPQHF. This chain uses TRBV6-5 with TRBJ1-5; 7 bases are a match to TRBD1. V trimming: 6 bases; J trimming: 5 bases; junction bases outside the gene matches: 7. This CDR3 comprises 14 residues. The germline V gene encodes CDR1 MNHEY and CDR2 SVGAGI.

The chain uses TRBV19 and TRBJ2-7; D uncertain. The V gene's germline CDR1 is LNHDA and CDR2 SQIVND (reference sequence). Trimming removed 3 bases at V and 4 bases at J, with 13 bases between. The CDR3 is made up of 14 amino acids. The CDR3 loop is CASSMAQSLYEQYF. In DNA form, the CDR3 reads TGTGCCAGTAGTATGGCCCAGAGTCTTTACGAGCAGTACTTC.

The chain joins TRBV29-1 to TRBJ2-1; TRBD1 is a possible D gene (5 bases). This CDR3 has 15 residues. Trimming removed 0 bases at V and 8 bases at J, with 17 bases between. CDR1 SQVTM and CDR2 ANQGSEA come from the germline V gene. Written as DNA, the CDR3 is TGCAGCGTTGAAGAAAGTGAGGTAGGGGTAGATGAGCAGTTCTTC. It specifies CSVEESEVGVDEQFF.

This sequence joins TRBV29-1 and TRBJ1-2; D possibly corresponds to TRBD1 (6 bases). CDR1 and CDR2 (germline): SQVTM, ANQGSEA. The CDR3 length is 13 residues. The V end lost 0 bases, the J end lost 6 bases, and 11 bases lay between the germline ends. For the CDR3, the DNA is TGCAGCGTTGAAGAACCAGGGGTGCATGGCTACACCTTC. It encodes CSVEEPGVHGYTF.

In nucleotides, the CDR3 is TGCAGCGTTGATTTCCTAGCGGACTACAATGAGCAGTTCTTC. Translated, it gives CSVDFLADYNEQFF. The V and J genes are TRBV29-1 and TRBJ2-1, with 7 bases that match TRBD2. CDR1 is SQVTM and CDR2 is ANQGSEA in the germline V gene. The CDR3 spans 14 residues. Germline trimming cut 3 bases from V and 3 bases from J; bases unmatched to any gene: 5.

V usage is TRBV5-4 and J usage is TRBJ2-1; TRBD2 aligns across 8 bases. The germline V gene has CDR1 SGHNT and CDR2 YYREEE (reference sequence). This CDR3 contains 17 residues. V shed 3 bases, J shed 6 bases, and the junction held 14 bases outside the gene matches. The DNA of the CDR3 is TGTGCCAGCAGCTCCGACCTTCCTCGCGGGGGGTTCAATGAGCAGTTCTTC. Protein: CASSSDLPRGGFNEQFF.

The CDR3 here is CASSGGGFPKNIQYF. The CDR3 nucleotides read TGTGCCAGCAGCGGAGGGGGGTTTCCCAAAAACATTCAGTACTTC. This rearrangement joins TRBV7-2 to TRBJ2-4, with D perhaps matching TRBD1 or TRBD2 (6 bases each). V was trimmed by 5 bases and J by 2 bases, leaving 13 bases between them. Germline-derived CDR1 and CDR2 are SGHTA and FQGNSA. The CDR3 length is 15 residues.

The V call is TRBV7-8, the J call TRBJ2-1; tentatively, D is TRBD1 (5 bases). From germline, CDR1 is SGHVS and CDR2 FQNEAQ. Trimming cost V 4 bases and J 5 bases, with 15 bases left between them. The CDR3 loop spans 15 amino acids. The CDR3 coding sequence is TGTGCCAGCAGCTGGGGCCACGGGCCTAACAATGAGCAGTTCTTC. It translates to CASSWGHGPNNEQFF.

About this clone: One end of the junction does not line up with germline, which may come from a read error. The V call is TRBV7-7, the J call TRBJ2-1, with a weak D call TRBD2 (6 bases). The CDR3 is 16 amino acids. Germline-derived CDR1 and CDR2 are SSHAT and FNYEAQ (reference sequence). The CDR3 protein is CASSAGPPFGYNEQFF. The CDR3 DNA sequence: TGTGCTAGCAGCGCGGGACCGCCGTTCGGGTACAATGAGCAGTTCTTC.

The chain carries TRBV27 and TRBJ2-7, with D perhaps matching TRBD1 (6 bases). There are 15 residues in the CDR3. From germline, CDR1 is MNHEY and CDR2 SMNVEV (reference sequence). Trimming removed 4 bases from V and 3 bases from J, with 16 bases in between. CDR3 protein: CASSSTGKGYYEQYF. In DNA form, the CDR3 reads TGTGCCAGCAGTTCAACAGGGAAAGGGTACTACGAGCAGTACTTC.

Of note for this clone: Other DNA sequences in the same sample also yield this CDR3. The V and J genes are TRBV10-3 and TRBJ1-5; D perhaps matches TRBD1 (6 bases). The CDR3 extends over 15 amino acids. Trimming cost V 6 bases and J 2 bases, with 14 bases left between them. The germline gives CDR1 ENHRY, CDR2 SYGVKD. The CDR3 region is CAIRWGPGGNQPQHF. CDR3 DNA sequence: TGTGCCATCAGGTGGGGGCCGGGGGGCAATCAGCCCCAGCATTTT.

This clone turned up a few times. CDR3 residues: CASRKYEQYF. CDR3 nucleotide sequence: TGTGCCAGCCGGAAGTACGAGCAGTACTTC. This rearrangement joins TRBV28 to TRBJ2-7; unclear D gene. Deletions cut 8 bases from V and 4 bases from J, with 6 bases between. This CDR3 is 10 amino acids long. CDR1 and CDR2 from the germline V gene are MDHEN and SYDVKM.

This clone appeared a few times. The J gene is TRBJ2-2, the V gene TRBV7-8; D not resolved. CDR3 size: 13 residues. The ends were cut back, 4 bases at V and 1 base at J, with 4 bases in the middle. CDR1 SGHVS and CDR2 FQNEAQ come from the germline V gene. CDR3 nucleotides: TGTGCCAGCAGCTGGGGGAACACCGGGGAGCTGTTTTTT. Encoded protein: CASSWGNTGELFF.

The chain combines TRBV7-9 with TRBJ2-1, with a weak D call TRBD2 (7 bases). Trimming removed 5 bases at V and 11 bases at J, with 16 bases between. The germline V gene encodes CDR1 SEHNR and CDR2 FQNEAQ (reference sequence). This CDR3 contains 13 residues. The CDR3 nucleotides are TGTGCCAGCAGCCCGACGGGGGGCCCTCAGCAGTTCTTC. It yields the protein CASSPTGGPQQFF.

The chain carries TRBV27 and TRBJ2-7; D assignment may be TRBD1 or TRBD2 (6 bases each). This CDR3 has 15 amino acids. Germline-derived CDR1 and CDR2 are MNHEY and SMNVEV (reference sequence). The germline V and J ends were trimmed by 0 bases and 0 bases, with 9 bases remaining between them. CDR3 coding DNA: TGTGCCAGCAGTTTATCTTCGGGGGCCTCCTACGAGCAGTACTTC. As protein: CASSLSSGASYEQYF.

This clone has only one observation. The chain links TRBV9 to TRBJ2-5, with D perhaps TRBD2 (6 bases). Trimming shortened V by 2 bases and J by 5 bases, and 13 bases separated the two germline ends. Per the germline V gene, CDR1 is SGDLS and CDR2 is YYNGEE. The CDR3 contains 14 residues. CDR3 in amino acids: CASSVGTSAETQYF. For the CDR3, the DNA is TGTGCCAGCAGCGTCGGGACTTCCGCGGAGACCCAGTACTTC.

The count of this clone is one. This chain uses TRBV15 with TRBJ2-5; tentatively, D is TRBD2 (6 bases). Trimming removed 5 bases from V and 4 bases from J, with 14 bases in between. The CDR3 spans 14 residues. The germline V gene encodes CDR1 LNHNV and CDR2 YYDKDF (reference sequence). The CDR3 here is CATSLRRDGETQYF. Here the CDR3 DNA reads TGTGCCACCAGCCTCCGGCGGGATGGAGAGACCCAGTACTTC.